These T cell receptor beta chains were read from a single sample in a study of T cells in Graves' hyperthyroidism and ophthalmopathy. TCRdb re-analysed the multiplex PCR reads in MiXCR, keeping a single row per CDR3 protein. This sample has under 250,000 distinct CDR3 sequences, with 15% to 20% found just once. Sequences were obtained from blood. The receptor set was obtained from a man over 45 with Graves' hyperthyroidism. The conserved cysteine and the conserved F or W are not part of the CDR3 here.

j_call: TRBJ1-2; v_call: TRBV9; cdr3_aa: ASSVETGFYGYT
j_call: TRBJ1-1; v_call: TRBV15; cdr3_aa: ATSRGQYTEAF
j_call: TRBJ2-7; v_call: TRBV20-1; cdr3_aa: SARGVSGPYEQY
j_call: TRBJ2-2; v_call: TRBV18; cdr3_aa: ASSPPNTGELF
j_call: TRBJ2-3; v_call: TRBV6-1; cdr3_aa: ARPRTAQMSNTDTQY
j_call: TRBJ2-7; v_call: TRBV18; cdr3_aa: ASSTRAGGEQY
j_call: TRBJ2-3; v_call: TRBV5-8; cdr3_aa: ASSSGQGTDTQY
j_call: TRBJ1-5; v_call: TRBV6-2/TRBV6-3; cdr3_aa: ASSRGQGLPRNQPQH
j_call: TRBJ2-7; v_call: TRBV27; cdr3_aa: ASSLTGDLPYEQY
j_call: TRBJ2-2; v_call: TRBV7-9; cdr3_aa: ASSPPSGKDTGELF
j_call: TRBJ2-7; v_call: TRBV29-1; cdr3_aa: SANIRYEQY
j_call: TRBJ1-2; v_call: TRBV20-1; cdr3_aa: SARDWGGVYGYT
j_call: TRBJ2-7; v_call: TRBV7-9; cdr3_aa: ASSLGRGRGYEQY
j_call: TRBJ2-7; v_call: TRBV12-3/TRBV12-4; cdr3_aa: ASSSPNTYEQY
j_call: TRBJ2-1; v_call: TRBV20-1; cdr3_aa: SANRASGNNEQF
j_call: TRBJ2-3; v_call: TRBV12-3/TRBV12-4; cdr3_aa: ASSALAGETDTQY
j_call: TRBJ2-7; v_call: TRBV20-1; cdr3_aa: SATGQGSNEQY
j_call: TRBJ2-3; v_call: TRBV11-3; cdr3_aa: ASSRTSGRDTQY
j_call: TRBJ2-1; v_call: TRBV10-3; cdr3_aa: AISEERYYNEQF
j_call: TRBJ2-2; v_call: TRBV24-1; cdr3_aa: ATSDPGGIRTGELF
j_call: TRBJ2-1; v_call: TRBV6-1; cdr3_aa: ASSLAGVGQF
j_call: TRBJ2-2; v_call: TRBV11-2; cdr3_aa: ASSRAGGELF
j_call: TRBJ2-3; v_call: TRBV27; cdr3_aa: ASSLDRGAADTQY
j_call: TRBJ2-3; v_call: TRBV24-1; cdr3_aa: ATSDGLAGASTQY
j_call: TRBJ2-3; v_call: TRBV10-3; cdr3_aa: AISNLPEDTQY
j_call: TRBJ2-2; v_call: TRBV20-1; cdr3_aa: SARWDRGVLAGGATGELF
j_call: TRBJ2-5; v_call: TRBV5-1; cdr3_aa: ASSLTGTNQETQY
j_call: TRBJ1-2; v_call: TRBV6-5; cdr3_aa: ASRSGWASNYGYT
j_call: TRBJ1-5; v_call: TRBV4-1; cdr3_aa: ASSQLLKGNQPQH
j_call: TRBJ2-5; v_call: TRBV7-9; cdr3_aa: ASGTAQETQY
j_call: TRBJ1-3; v_call: TRBV7-8; cdr3_aa: ASSLEGYSGNTIY
j_call: TRBJ2-7; v_call: TRBV6-1; cdr3_aa: ASSFQATGPYEQY
j_call: TRBJ2-5; v_call: TRBV7-8; cdr3_aa: ASSWGLVETQY
j_call: TRBJ2-7; v_call: TRBV11-2; cdr3_aa: ASSFSPSSGRPSYEQY
j_call: TRBJ1-2; v_call: TRBV27; cdr3_aa: ASSLSQGARRGYT
j_call: TRBJ1-2; v_call: TRBV18; cdr3_aa: ASSPLPGARYGYT
j_call: TRBJ2-3; v_call: TRBV20-1; cdr3_aa: SARALRTGSTDTQY
j_call: TRBJ2-7; v_call: TRBV5-1; cdr3_aa: ASTVDLKRTDEQY
j_call: TRBJ2-3; v_call: TRBV20-1; cdr3_aa: SARETLWREMADTQY
j_call: TRBJ2-3; v_call: TRBV5-1; cdr3_aa: ASSLGLMSTDTQY
j_call: TRBJ2-3; v_call: TRBV29-1; cdr3_aa: SVAGTDTQY
j_call: TRBJ2-1; v_call: TRBV11-3; cdr3_aa: ASSPGQWYNEQF
j_call: TRBJ2-1; v_call: TRBV20-1; cdr3_aa: SANLGTSGSLWGNEQF